The 18 T cell receptor beta chains below were found in one sample sequenced in a study of blood T cell repertoires in COVID-19. The method was immunoSEQ multiplex PCR; TCRdb's version includes in-frame clones alone and lacks a portion of them. The data show some 310,000 clones, roughly 90% seen once. The sequenced sample consisted of peripheral blood. The receptors were gathered from a woman aged 25 to 39 with COVID-19, enrolled during active disease.

The rearrangement uses TRBV30 and TRBJ1-4; D unclear. V was cut by 0 bases and J by 1 base, with 9 bases left in between. There are 15 residues in the CDR3. Germline assignment: CDR1 GTSNPN and CDR2 SVGIG (reference sequence). The CDR3 is CAWSVLGKTNEKLFF. The DNA of the CDR3 is TGTGCCTGGAGTGTACTCGGTAAAACTAATGAAAAACTGTTTTTT.

The chain couples TRBV13 to TRBJ2-1, with 13 bases fitting TRBD2. Germline CDR1 is PRHDT and CDR2 is FYEKMQ (reference sequence). This CDR3 contains 18 residues. The trim removed 6 bases at V and 0 bases at J, leaving 8 bases unmatched. CDR3 protein: CASRSEGLAGSSYNEQFF. As DNA, the CDR3 is TGTGCCAGCAGATCCGAGGGACTAGCGGGAAGCTCCTACAATGAGCAGTTCTTC.

This clone came up a few times. The CDR3 sequence is CASSLGMPDGYTF. CDR3 nucleotides: TGTGCCAGCAGCTTGGGTATGCCAGATGGCTACACCTTC. V usage is TRBV5-5 and J usage is TRBJ1-2; D ambiguous. V was shortened by 0 bases and J by 6 bases, with 9 bases between the two germline ends. Germline CDR1 reads SGHKS; CDR2 reads YYEKEE (reference sequence). This CDR3 has 13 amino acids.

The V gene is TRBV5-8, the J gene TRBJ2-1, with D possibly being TRBD2 (5 bases). Germline V gene sequence: CDR1 SGHTS, CDR2 YDEGEE. V lost 1 base and J 1 base, leaving 6 bases between the germline ends. The CDR3 runs 14 residues. CDR3 sequence reads: CASSLRDSYNEQFF. The CDR3 DNA reads as TGTGCCAGCAGCTTGCGGGATTCCTACAATGAGCAGTTCTTC.

A note on this clone: Other DNA sequences in this sample translate to the same CDR3. The rearrangement uses TRBV10-3 and TRBJ1-1, with 10 positions matching TRBD1. The CDR3 spans 14 residues. Looked up from germline, CDR1 is ENHRY and CDR2 is SYGVKD. Trimming cost V 6 bases and J 0 bases; bases outside gene matches: 1. The chain's CDR3 is CAISGQGVNTEAFF. The CDR3 DNA reads TGTGCCATCAGCGGACAGGGGGTGAACACTGAAGCTTTCTTT.

V and J are TRBV24-1 and TRBJ2-1; D is possibly TRBD2 (6 bases). Germline assignment: CDR1 KGHDR and CDR2 SFDVKD. There are 13 residues in the CDR3. The V end was cut by 4 bases, the J end by 8 bases, with 11 bases between. The CDR3 nucleotides are TGTGCCACCAGTGAAGGAGGGAAATATGAGCAGTTCTTC. It yields the protein CATSEGGKYEQFF.

The chain has TRBV27 and TRBJ2-7; no firm D call. CDR1 MNHEY and CDR2 SMNVEV come from the germline V gene (reference sequence). This CDR3 is 13 amino acids long. V was pared by 7 bases and J by 2 bases, with 12 bases between. The CDR3 protein is CASTPGGTYEQYF. The CDR3 nucleotides are TGTGCCAGCACGCCCGGCGGAACCTACGAGCAGTACTTC.

V and J are TRBV28 and TRBJ1-5; TRBD1 matches 10 bases. CDR1 MDHEN and CDR2 SYDVKM come from the germline V gene. The V gene end was trimmed by 6 bases and the J gene end by 5 bases; junction bases not matched to a gene: 7. The CDR3 runs 15 residues. For the CDR3, the DNA is TGTGCCAGCAGCCTCCCAGGGACAGGGGATCAGCCCCAGCATTTT. It is translated as CASSLPGTGDQPQHF.

This rearrangement joins TRBV30 to TRBJ1-3; the match to TRBD1 covers 8 bases. V dropped 7 bases and J dropped 0; count of bases not matched to a gene: 11. The germline gives CDR1 GTSNPN, CDR2 SVGIG (reference sequence). The CDR3 runs 16 residues. This CDR3 is CASGQGLLSSGNTIYF. The CDR3 DNA sequence: TGTGCCTCAGGACAGGGACTTCTTTCCTCTGGAAACACCATATATTTT.

Points on this clone: Germline and junction disagree at one end, which may indicate a read error. The chain carries TRBV24-1 and TRBJ2-1; D is undetermined. This CDR3 region has 12 residues. Germline assignment: CDR1 KGHDR and CDR2 SFDVKD. The CDR3 sequence is CATHDSHNEQFF. CDR3 sequence (DNA): TGTGCCACTCACGACTCCCACAATGAGCAGTTCTTC.

This clone showed up just a few times. The chain recombines TRBV5-4 with TRBJ2-3; 10 positions match TRBD2. CDR1 and CDR2 (germline): SGHNT, YYREEE (reference sequence). Unmatched junction bases numbered 12, after V lost 4 bases and J lost 7 bases. The CDR3 totals 16 residues. The CDR3, as DNA: TGTGCCAGCAGCACCGGACTAGCGGCGGGGGGAAATACGCAGTATTTT. It translates to CASSTGLAAGGNTQYF.

The chain uses TRBV30 and TRBJ1-2; D is unclear. V shed 4 bases and J shed 6 bases, with 18 bases lying between them. The CDR3 is 14 amino acids. Germline loops: CDR1 GTSNPN, CDR2 SVGIG (reference sequence). CDR3 DNA sequence: TGTGCCTGGATCGCGGGGTTTCAGGTGGATGGCTACACCTTC. It specifies CAWIAGFQVDGYTF.

The rearrangement links TRBV15 to TRBJ1-5; maybe TRBD1 (6 bases). The CDR3 spans 16 residues. Deletions cut 6 bases from V and 0 bases from J, with 15 bases between. Germline V gives CDR1 LNHNV, CDR2 YYDKDF (reference sequence). CDR3 nucleotides: TGTGCCACCAGGGGAGGGGGACCTTATAGCAATCAGCCCCAGCATTTT. Translation gives CATRGGGPYSNQPQHF.

As for this clone: Other DNA sequences of this sample code for an identical CDR3. This sequence joins TRBV12-3 or TRBV12-4 and TRBJ2-3, with D unresolved. The CDR3 spans 11 residues. Trimming shortened V by 6 bases and J by 3 bases, and 4 bases separated the two germline ends. CDR3 nucleotides: TGTGCCAGCAGCCCTACAGATACGCAGTATTTT. Translated, it gives CASSPTDTQYF.

The V and J genes are TRBV10-2 and TRBJ2-5, with a tentative D call TRBD2 (5 bases). Germline lookup yields CDR1 WSHSY and CDR2 SAAADI. With 0 bases removed from V and 5 bases from J, the gap between germline ends came to 19 bases. The CDR3 sequence is 17 residues long. The DNA for the CDR3 is TGCGCCAGCAGTGAGTCGTCAATAAGGACTCCCAGGGAGACCCAGTACTTC. As protein: CASSESSIRTPRETQYF.

V and J are TRBV6-5 and TRBJ2-7, with TRBD1 as a possible D gene (6 bases). Deletions cut 7 bases from V and 3 bases from J, with 16 bases between. CDR3 size: 14 residues. Germline values: CDR1 MNHEY, CDR2 SVGAGI. DNA for the CDR3: TGTGCCAGCACCGGGACAACTGGAGGCTACGAGCAGTACTTC. Residues: CASTGTTGGYEQYF.

J is TRBJ2-1 and V is TRBV15; 9 nucleotides line up with TRBD2. The CDR3 is 17 residues long. V lost 0 bases, J lost 6 bases, and 9 bases stayed unmatched. Germline-derived CDR1 and CDR2 are LNHNV and YYDKDF (reference sequence). The chain's CDR3 is CATSRDYGDSGSNEQFF. DNA for the CDR3: TGTGCCACCAGCAGAGATTATGGGGATAGCGGGAGCAATGAGCAGTTCTTC.

This chain uses TRBV2 with TRBJ1-4, with 11 bases that match TRBD1. From germline, CDR1 is SNHLY and CDR2 FYNNEI. Losses at the gene ends were 3 bases for V and 3 bases for J; bases not matched to a gene: 0. The length of the CDR3 is 15 residues. This chain's CDR3 is CASSEDRGPNEKLFF. The CDR3, as DNA: TGTGCCAGCAGTGAGGACAGGGGGCCTAATGAAAAACTGTTTTTT.